Detailed here is one T cell receptor beta chain. Its specificity is unknown. This entry comes from a study of cytomegalovirus exposure and HLA in healthy donors. Study-wide results and limits: TCR beta sequences reportedly predicted most subjects' HLA-A and HLA-B alleles accurately. It was assumed in the presence/absence analyses that sequencing depth was roughly uniform across donors. Most TCR beta V segments were productive about 90% or about 30% of the time in an earlier analysis.

PCR amplification relied on 60 Vbeta primers (plus 13 Jbeta primers). Original processing methods: Later, an analysis found around 80 million unique TCR beta chains, and about 10 million of these were shared. Clones were sequenced by immunoSEQ multiplex PCR, and TCRdb holds only the in-frame ones, with some missing. The V and J calls and the clone size are those of that table, but D and trimming were determined from the DNA. The sample has some 70,000 clones; approximately 68% are singletons. Unmatched junction bases numbered 5, after V lost 5 bases and J lost 4 bases. CDR1 and CDR2 from the germline V gene are MNHNY and SVGAGI (reference sequence). The CDR3 length is 16 residues.

This clonotype was obtained from a woman aged 25 to 39 in good health and CMV-seronegative. The sample taken for sequencing was PBMCs. The chain is built from TRBV6-6 and TRBJ2-3; TRBD2 aligns across 14 bases. The CDR3 region is CASSGRTSGGSDTQYF. As DNA, the CDR3 is TGTGCCAGCAGTGGCCGGACTAGCGGGGGGTCAGATACGCAGTATTTT.